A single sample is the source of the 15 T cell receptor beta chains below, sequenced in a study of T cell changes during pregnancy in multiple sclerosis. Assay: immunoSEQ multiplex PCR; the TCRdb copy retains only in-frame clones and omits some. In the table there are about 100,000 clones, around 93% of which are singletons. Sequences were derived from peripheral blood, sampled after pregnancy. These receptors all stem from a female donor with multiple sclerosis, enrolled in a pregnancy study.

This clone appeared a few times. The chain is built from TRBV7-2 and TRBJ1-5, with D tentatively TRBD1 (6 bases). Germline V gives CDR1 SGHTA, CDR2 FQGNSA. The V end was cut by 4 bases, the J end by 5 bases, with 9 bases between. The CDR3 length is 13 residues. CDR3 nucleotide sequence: TGTGCCAGCAGCTCGGACAGCTATCAGCCCCAGCATTTT. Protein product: CASSSDSYQPQHF. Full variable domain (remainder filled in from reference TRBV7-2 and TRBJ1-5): GAGVSQSPSNKVTEKGKDVELRCDPISGHTALYWYRQSLGQGLEFLIYFQGNSAPDKSGLPSDRFSAERTGGSVSTLTIQRTQQEDSAVYLCASSSDSYQPQHFGDGTRLSIL.

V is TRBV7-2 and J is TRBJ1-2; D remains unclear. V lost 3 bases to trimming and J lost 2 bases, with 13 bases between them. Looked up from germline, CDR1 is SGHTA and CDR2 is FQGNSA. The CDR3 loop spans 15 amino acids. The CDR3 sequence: CASSFIGNPNYGYTF. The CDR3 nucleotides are TGTGCCAGCAGCTTTATCGGTAACCCCAACTATGGCTACACCTTC.

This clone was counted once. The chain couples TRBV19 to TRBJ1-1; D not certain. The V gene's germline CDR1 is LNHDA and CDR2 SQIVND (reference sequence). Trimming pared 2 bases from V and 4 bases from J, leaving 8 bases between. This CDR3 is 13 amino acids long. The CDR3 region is CASSILAATEAFF. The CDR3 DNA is TGTGCCAGTAGTATACTGGCGGCCACTGAAGCTTTCTTT.

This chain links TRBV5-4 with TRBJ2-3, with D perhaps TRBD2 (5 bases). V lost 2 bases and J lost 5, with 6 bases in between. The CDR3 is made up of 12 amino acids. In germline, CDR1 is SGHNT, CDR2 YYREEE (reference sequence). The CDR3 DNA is TGTGCCAGCAGCTTAAGCGGAGATACGCAGTATTTT. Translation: CASSLSGDTQYF.

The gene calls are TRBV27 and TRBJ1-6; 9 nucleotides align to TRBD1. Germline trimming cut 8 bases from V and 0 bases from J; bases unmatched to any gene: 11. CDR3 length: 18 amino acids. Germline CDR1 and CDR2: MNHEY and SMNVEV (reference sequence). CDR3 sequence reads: CASGGQGRLGSYNSPLHF. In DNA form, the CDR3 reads TGTGCCAGCGGCGGACAGGGGAGGTTGGGCTCCTATAATTCACCCCTCCACTTT.

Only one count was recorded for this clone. In DNA form, the CDR3 reads TGTGCCAGCAGCTTAGGGACTAGCGTTACCTACAATGAGCAGTTCTTC. Protein product: CASSLGTSVTYNEQFF. This sequence joins TRBV7-2 and TRBJ2-1, with TRBD2 matching over 9 bases. V lost 1 base, J lost 2 bases, and 3 bases stayed unmatched. The CDR3 is made up of 16 amino acids. CDR1 is SGHTA, CDR2 FQGNSA, per germline.

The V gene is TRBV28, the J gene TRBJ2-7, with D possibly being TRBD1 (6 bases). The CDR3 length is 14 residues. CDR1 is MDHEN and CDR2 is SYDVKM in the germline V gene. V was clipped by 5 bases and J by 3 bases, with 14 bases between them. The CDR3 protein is CASSTRDNHYEQYF. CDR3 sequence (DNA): TGTGCCAGCAGTACACGGGACAACCACTACGAGCAGTACTTC.

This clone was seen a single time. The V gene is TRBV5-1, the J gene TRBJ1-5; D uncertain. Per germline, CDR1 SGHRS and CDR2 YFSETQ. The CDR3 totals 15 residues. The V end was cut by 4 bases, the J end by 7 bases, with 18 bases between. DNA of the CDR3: TGCGCCAGCAGCCCTTCGGGTGAGTTCGAGCAGCCCCAGCATTTT. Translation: CASSPSGEFEQPQHF.

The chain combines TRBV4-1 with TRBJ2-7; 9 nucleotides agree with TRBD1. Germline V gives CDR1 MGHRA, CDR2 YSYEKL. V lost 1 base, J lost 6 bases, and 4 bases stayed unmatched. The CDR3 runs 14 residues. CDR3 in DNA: TGCGCCAGCAGCCAAGTGGGACAGGGTCGCGAGCAGTACTTC. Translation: CASSQVGQGREQYF.

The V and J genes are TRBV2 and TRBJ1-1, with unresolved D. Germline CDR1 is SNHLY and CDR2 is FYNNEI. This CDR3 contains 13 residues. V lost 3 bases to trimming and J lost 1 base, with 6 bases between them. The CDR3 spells CASSEEQNTEAFF. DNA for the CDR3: TGTGCCAGCAGTGAGGAGCAGAACACTGAAGCTTTCTTT.

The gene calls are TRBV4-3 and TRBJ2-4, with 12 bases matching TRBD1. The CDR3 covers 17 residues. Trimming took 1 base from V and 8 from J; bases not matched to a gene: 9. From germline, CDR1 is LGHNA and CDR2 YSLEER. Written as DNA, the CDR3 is TGCGCCAGCAGCCAAGGTGCCGGGACAGGGGGCGCGGACATTCAGTACTTC. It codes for CASSQGAGTGGADIQYF.

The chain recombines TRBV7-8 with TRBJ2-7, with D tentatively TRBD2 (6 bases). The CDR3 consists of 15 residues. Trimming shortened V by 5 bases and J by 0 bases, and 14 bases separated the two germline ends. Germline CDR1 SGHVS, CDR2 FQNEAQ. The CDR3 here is CASSETETSSYEQYF. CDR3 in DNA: TGTGCCAGCAGCGAGACAGAGACTAGCTCCTACGAGCAGTACTTC.

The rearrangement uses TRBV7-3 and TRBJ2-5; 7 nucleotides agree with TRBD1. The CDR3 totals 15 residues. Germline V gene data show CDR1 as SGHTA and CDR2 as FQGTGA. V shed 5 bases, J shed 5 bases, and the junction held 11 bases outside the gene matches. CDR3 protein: CASSREGGMGETQYF. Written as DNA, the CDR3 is TGTGCCAGCAGCAGAGAAGGGGGCATGGGGGAGACCCAGTACTTC.

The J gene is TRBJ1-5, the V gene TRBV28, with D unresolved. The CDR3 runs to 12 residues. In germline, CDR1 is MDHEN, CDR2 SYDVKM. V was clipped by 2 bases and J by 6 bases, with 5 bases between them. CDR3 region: CASSLASQPQHF. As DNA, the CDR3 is TGTGCCAGCAGTTTAGCGAGTCAGCCCCAGCATTTT.

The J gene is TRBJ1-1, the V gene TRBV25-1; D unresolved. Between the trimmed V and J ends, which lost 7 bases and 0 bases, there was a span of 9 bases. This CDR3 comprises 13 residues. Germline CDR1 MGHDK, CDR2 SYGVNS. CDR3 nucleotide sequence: TGTGCCAGCACTAACAGCCTGAACACTGAAGCTTTCTTT. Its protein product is CASTNSLNTEAFF.